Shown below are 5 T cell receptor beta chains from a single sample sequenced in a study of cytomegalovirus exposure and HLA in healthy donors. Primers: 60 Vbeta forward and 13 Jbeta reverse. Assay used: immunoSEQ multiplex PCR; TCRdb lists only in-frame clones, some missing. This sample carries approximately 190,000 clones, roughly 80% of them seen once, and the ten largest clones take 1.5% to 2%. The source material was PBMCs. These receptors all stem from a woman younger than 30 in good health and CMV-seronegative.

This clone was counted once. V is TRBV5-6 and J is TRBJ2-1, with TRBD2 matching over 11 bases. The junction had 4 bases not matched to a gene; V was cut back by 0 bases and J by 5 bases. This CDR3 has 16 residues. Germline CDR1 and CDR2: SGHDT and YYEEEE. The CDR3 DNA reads TGTGCCAGCAGCTTGGAACTAGCGGGAGTCCACAATGAGCAGTTCTTC. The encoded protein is CASSLELAGVHNEQFF. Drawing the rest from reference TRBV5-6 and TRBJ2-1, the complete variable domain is DAGVTQSPTHLIKTRGQQVTLRCSPKSGHDTVSWYQQALGQGPQFIFQYYEEEERQRGNFPDRFSGHQFPNYSSELNVNALLLGDSALYLCASSLELAGVHNEQFFGPGTRLTVL.

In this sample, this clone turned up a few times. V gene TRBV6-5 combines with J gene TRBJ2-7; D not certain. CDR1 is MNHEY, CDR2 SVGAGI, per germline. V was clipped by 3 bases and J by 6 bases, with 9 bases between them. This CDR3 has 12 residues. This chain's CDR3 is CASSYSGSEQYF. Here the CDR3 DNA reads TGTGCCAGCAGTTATTCAGGATCCGAGCAGTACTTC.

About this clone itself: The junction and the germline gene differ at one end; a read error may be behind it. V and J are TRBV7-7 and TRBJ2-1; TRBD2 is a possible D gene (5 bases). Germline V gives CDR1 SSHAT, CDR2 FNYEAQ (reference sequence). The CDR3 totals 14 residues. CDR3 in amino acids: CASSSDLKGHEQFF. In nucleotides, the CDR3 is TGTGCTAGCAGCTCGGACTTGAAGGGCCATGAGCAGTTCTTC.

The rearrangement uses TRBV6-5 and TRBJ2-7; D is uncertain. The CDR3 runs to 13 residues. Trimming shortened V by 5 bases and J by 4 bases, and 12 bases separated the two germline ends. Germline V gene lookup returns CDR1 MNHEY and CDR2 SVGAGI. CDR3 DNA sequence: TGTGCCAGCAGTCCCCTGGCTCTTTACGAGCAGTACTTC. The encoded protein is CASSPLALYEQYF.

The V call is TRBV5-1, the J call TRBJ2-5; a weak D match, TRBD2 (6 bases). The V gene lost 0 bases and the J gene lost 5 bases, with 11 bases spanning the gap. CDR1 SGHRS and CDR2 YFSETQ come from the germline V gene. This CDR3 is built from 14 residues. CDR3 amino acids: CASSLGGLWETQYF. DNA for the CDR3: TGCGCCAGCAGCTTGGGGGGACTCTGGGAGACCCAGTACTTC.